This TCR beta chain was captured by sequencing in a study of blood T cell repertoires in COVID-19 (dated by TCRdb to 2020 to 2021). Study-wide context: Samples covering the acute and convalescent phases of COVID-19 were provided by collaborators in the United States, Italy and Spain. The prospective study material was composed of cDNA or gDNA derived from T cells, B-cell-depleted T cells, or PBMCs. The dataset comprised deeply sampled blood TCRbeta repertoires from subjects exposed to, actively infected with, or recovered from COVID-19. The repertoires were released in a freely available public database intended as a resource for research on the immune response to SARS-CoV-2. The samples were drawn from the first 160 participants of the ongoing ImmuneRACE study and from 950 to 1,500 subjects provided by 6 global collaborators. A de-identified subject ID, COVID-19 status, age in years and sex were almost always included in the sample metadata. Where available, HLA class I and class II types were obtained from metadata supplied by the sample provider rather than from assay-based typing. On the study overall, not on this receptor specifically: How much clinical and demographic metadata was included differed by source and by participant, and the metadata was provided uncurated.

The CDR3 numbers 13 residues from cysteine through valine. Left in the record is the CDR3 DNA by itself, 39 bases read in frame from the first base. Taken from the germline V gene, the CDR1 and CDR2 loops are MNHEY and SVGAGI. Trimming at the junction amounts to 5 bases on V and 2 bases on J, and the germline ends lie 10 bases apart. TCRbeta CDR3 regions were amplified from genomic DNA by means of the immunoSEQ Assay, a bias-controlled multiplex PCR. Under the source paper's analysis protocol: Within the assay, amplification of reference gene primers was used to estimate how many nucleated cells each sample contained. To quantify the absolute abundance of each unique TCRbeta CDR3 rearrangement, sequence reads were collapsed and filtered. For each sample, productive Simpson clonality was calculated as the square root of Simpson's diversity index over productive rearrangements. In TCRdb, the immuneACCESS table is reduced to in-frame sequences with V and J assigned. These tables do not hold every clone; where another copy was compared, an unresolved V gene accounts for under half, and the others remain unexplained. The V and J calls and the clone size are those of that table, but D and trimming were determined from the DNA. This sample has tens of thousands of clones in its table, and more than 80% of those were observed once. The top ten constitute 18% of the sample.

As regards this clone: The clone's antigen remains unknown. Base qualities are not at hand, and no much larger clone is one base apart.

Whole blood was collected in K2EDTA tubes by collaborating institutions according to the institutions' own protocols. For TCRbeta analysis, collaborators shipped samples in one of three forms: frozen whole blood, isolated PBMCs, or DNA extracted from either of those sample types. The sequence came from a woman aged 55-69 years with acute or convalescent COVID-19. The chain is encoded by TRBV6-5 joined to TRBJ2-7, with no reliable assignment of the D segment. The source material was peripheral blood. The CDR3 in this case is CASSRSSAYEQYV. The bases read TGTGCCAGCAGTCGGAGTTCCGCCTACGAGCAGTACGTC.